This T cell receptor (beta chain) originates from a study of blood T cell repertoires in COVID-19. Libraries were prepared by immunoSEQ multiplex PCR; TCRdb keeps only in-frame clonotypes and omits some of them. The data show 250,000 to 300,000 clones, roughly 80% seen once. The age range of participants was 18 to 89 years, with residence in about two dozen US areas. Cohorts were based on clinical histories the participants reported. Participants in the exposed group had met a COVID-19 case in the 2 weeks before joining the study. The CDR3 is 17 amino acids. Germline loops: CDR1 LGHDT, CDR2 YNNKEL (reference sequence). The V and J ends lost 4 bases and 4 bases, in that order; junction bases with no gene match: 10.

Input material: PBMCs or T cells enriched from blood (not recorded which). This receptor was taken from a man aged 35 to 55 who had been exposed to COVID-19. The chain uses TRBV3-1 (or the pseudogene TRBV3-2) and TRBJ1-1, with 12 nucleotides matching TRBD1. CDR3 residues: CASSRSGTGGFGTEAFF. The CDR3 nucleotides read TGTGCCAGCAGCCGCTCCGGGACAGGGGGCTTCGGCACTGAAGCTTTCTTT.